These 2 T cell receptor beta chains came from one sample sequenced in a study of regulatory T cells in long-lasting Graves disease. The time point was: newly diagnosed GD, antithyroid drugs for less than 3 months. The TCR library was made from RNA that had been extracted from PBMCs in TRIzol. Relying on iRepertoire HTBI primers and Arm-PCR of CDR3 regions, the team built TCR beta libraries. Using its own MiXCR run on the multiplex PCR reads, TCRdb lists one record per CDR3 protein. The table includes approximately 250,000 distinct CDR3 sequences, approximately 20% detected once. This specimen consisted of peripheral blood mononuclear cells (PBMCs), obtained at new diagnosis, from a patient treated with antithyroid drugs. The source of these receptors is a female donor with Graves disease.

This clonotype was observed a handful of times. DNA of the CDR3: TGTGCCAGCAGCTCGGGACAAACCACTGAAGCTTTCTTT. Amino acids: CASSSGQTTEAFF. V is TRBV11-3 and J is TRBJ1-1, with D tentatively TRBD1 (6 bases). The CDR3 length is 13 residues. Germline V gene sequence: CDR1 SGHNT, CDR2 YENEEA. V gave up 4 bases and J gave up 4 bases, with 10 bases separating them.

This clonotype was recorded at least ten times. The CDR3 region has the DNA TGTGCCATCAGTGAACGCGGGACAGGGGGTGGGACTGAAGCTTTCTTT. It is translated as CAISERGTGGGTEAFF. The V gene is TRBV10-3, the J gene TRBJ1-1, with 11 bases identical to TRBD1. The V gene end was trimmed by 3 bases and the J gene end by 5 bases; junction bases not matched to a gene: 8. The CDR3 is 16 residues long. Germline V gene data show CDR1 as ENHRY and CDR2 as SYGVKD.